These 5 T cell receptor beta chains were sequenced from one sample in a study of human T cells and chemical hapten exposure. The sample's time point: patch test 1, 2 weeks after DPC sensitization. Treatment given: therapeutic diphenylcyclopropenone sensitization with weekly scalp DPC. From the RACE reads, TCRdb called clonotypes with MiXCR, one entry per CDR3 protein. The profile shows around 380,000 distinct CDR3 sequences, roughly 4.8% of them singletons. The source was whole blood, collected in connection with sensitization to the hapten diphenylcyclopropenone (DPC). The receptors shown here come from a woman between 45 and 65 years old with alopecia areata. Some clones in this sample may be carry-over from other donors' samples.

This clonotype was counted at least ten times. CDR3 amino acids: CASSPGLAGITNQETQYF. The CDR3 DNA is TGTGCCAGCAGCCCAGGACTAGCGGGGATTACGAACCAAGAGACCCAGTACTTC. The chain links TRBV11-2 to TRBJ2-5, with 12 bases matching TRBD2. The trim removed 5 bases at V and 0 bases at J, leaving 10 bases unmatched. Germline V gives CDR1 SGHAT, CDR2 FQNNGV. This CDR3 has 18 residues.

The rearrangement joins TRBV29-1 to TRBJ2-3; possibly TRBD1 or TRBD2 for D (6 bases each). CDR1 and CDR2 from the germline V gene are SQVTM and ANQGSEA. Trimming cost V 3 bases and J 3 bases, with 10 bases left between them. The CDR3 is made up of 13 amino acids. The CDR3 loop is CSVDPGATDTQYF. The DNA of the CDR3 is TGCAGCGTTGATCCGGGGGCGACAGATACGCAGTATTTT.

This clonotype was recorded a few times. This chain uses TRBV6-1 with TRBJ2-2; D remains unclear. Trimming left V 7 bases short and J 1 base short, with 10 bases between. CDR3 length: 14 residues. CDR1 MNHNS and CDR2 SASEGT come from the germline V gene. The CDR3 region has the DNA TGTGCCAGCACCCCCCTCAGGAACACCGGGGAGCTGTTTTTT. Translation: CASTPLRNTGELFF.

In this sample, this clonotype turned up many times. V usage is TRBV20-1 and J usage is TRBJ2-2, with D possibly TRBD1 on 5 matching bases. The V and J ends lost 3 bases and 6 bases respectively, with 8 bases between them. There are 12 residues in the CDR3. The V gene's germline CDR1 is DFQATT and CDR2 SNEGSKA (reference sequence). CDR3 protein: CSASQGPGELFF. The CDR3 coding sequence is TGCAGTGCTAGTCAGGGCCCCGGGGAGCTGTTTTTT.

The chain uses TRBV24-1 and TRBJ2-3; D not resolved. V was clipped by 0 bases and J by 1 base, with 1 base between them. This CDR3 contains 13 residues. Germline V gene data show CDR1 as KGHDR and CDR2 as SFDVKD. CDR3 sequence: CATSDLRTDTQYF. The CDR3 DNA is TGTGCCACCAGTGATTTGCGCACAGATACGCAGTATTTT.